These T cell receptor beta chains were read from a single sample in a study of technical replicates of blood from several donors. Produced via immunoSEQ multiplex PCR; TCRdb's table is partial and in-frame only. The profile covers 75,000 to 95,000 clones, with 89% appearing a single time and 0.41% taken by the ten largest. The sample was T cells isolated from PBMCs. The origin of the receptors is a human donor in good health. Both conserved end residues are part of each CDR3. Each record gives: J gene, D gene, V gene, clone size, CDR3 protein, CDR3 DNA. The D gene is left open where the match is weak. Clone size appears in some rows only: once, few, many, or a class for an expanded clone.

j_gene: TRBJ2-7; d_gene: NA; v_gene: TRBV2; abundance: NA; CDR3aa: CACGPEQYF; CDR3nt: TGTGCCTGCGGCCCTGAGCAGTACTTC
j_gene: TRBJ2-1; d_gene: TRBD1; v_gene: TRBV4-3; abundance: NA; CDR3aa: CASSHLPGQGYNEQFF; CDR3nt: TGCGCCAGCAGCCACCTACCGGGACAGGGGTACAATGAGCAGTTCTTC
j_gene: TRBJ2-2; d_gene: TRBD2; v_gene: TRBV7-2; abundance: NA; CDR3aa: CASSLELAGNTGELFF; CDR3nt: TGTGCCAGCAGCTTAGAACTAGCGGGAAACACCGGGGAGCTGTTTTTT
j_gene: TRBJ2-1; d_gene: NA; v_gene: TRBV9; abundance: NA; CDR3aa: CASSVPSENIPGSYNEQFF; CDR3nt: TGTGCCAGCAGCGTCCCTAGCGAGAATATTCCAGGCTCCTACAATGAGCAGTTCTTC
j_gene: TRBJ2-5; d_gene: TRBD2; v_gene: TRBV7-8; abundance: NA; CDR3aa: CASSLAGTSLETQYF; CDR3nt: TGTGCCAGCAGCTTAGCAGGGACTAGCCTAGAGACCCAGTACTTC
j_gene: TRBJ2-7; d_gene: TRBD1; v_gene: TRBV6-6; abundance: NA; CDR3aa: CASSYPRTGRTYEQYF; CDR3nt: TGTGCCAGCAGTTACCCAAGGACAGGGAGGACCTACGAGCAGTACTTC
j_gene: TRBJ1-2; d_gene: NA; v_gene: TRBV5-1; abundance: few; CDR3aa: CASSSAGTNYGYTF; CDR3nt: TGCGCCAGCAGCTCTGCGGGAACTAACTATGGCTACACCTTC
j_gene: TRBJ2-1; d_gene: NA; v_gene: TRBV14; abundance: NA; CDR3aa: CASSLRDFYNEQFF; CDR3nt: TGTGCCAGCAGCTTGCGGGACTTCTACAATGAGCAGTTCTTC
j_gene: TRBJ2-4; d_gene: TRBD2; v_gene: TRBV28; abundance: NA; CDR3aa: CASRLAGDIDIQYF; CDR3nt: TGTGCCAGCCGACTAGCGGGAGACATAGACATTCAGTACTTC
j_gene: TRBJ2-5; d_gene: TRBD1; v_gene: TRBV7-6; abundance: few; CDR3aa: CASSLRTGETQYF; CDR3nt: TGTGCCAGCAGCTTAAGGACAGGAGAGACCCAGTACTTC
j_gene: TRBJ1-5; d_gene: NA; v_gene: TRBV28; abundance: NA; CDR3aa: CASSFQGSENQPQHF; CDR3nt: TGTGCCAGCAGTTTTCAGGGGTCTGAGAATCAGCCCCAGCATTTT
j_gene: TRBJ2-5; d_gene: NA; v_gene: TRBV5-1; abundance: once; CDR3aa: CASSLAPSNQGETQYF; CDR3nt: TGCGCCAGCAGCTTGGCCCCAAGCAACCAGGGAGAGACCCAGTACTTC
j_gene: TRBJ1-2; d_gene: NA; v_gene: TRBV7-3; abundance: NA; CDR3aa: CASSLNAGNGYTF; CDR3nt: TGTGCCAGCAGCTTAAACGCAGGGAACGGCTACACCTTC
j_gene: TRBJ2-2; d_gene: TRBD2; v_gene: TRBV6-1; abundance: NA; CDR3aa: CASSEAPSGIPHTGELFF; CDR3nt: TGTGCCAGCAGTGAAGCTCCTAGCGGGATACCCCACACCGGGGAGCTGTTTTTT
j_gene: TRBJ2-1; d_gene: TRBD2; v_gene: TRBV7-2; abundance: NA; CDR3aa: CASSDMGLAGVNEQFF; CDR3nt: TGTGCCAGCAGCGACATGGGACTAGCGGGAGTCAATGAGCAGTTCTTC
j_gene: TRBJ1-1; d_gene: NA; v_gene: TRBV27; abundance: NA; CDR3aa: CASSSDREVTEAFF; CDR3nt: TGTGCCAGCAGTTCCGATCGGGAGGTCACTGAAGCTTTCTTT
j_gene: TRBJ1-1; d_gene: TRBD1; v_gene: TRBV4-1; abundance: NA; CDR3aa: CASSQMGRGPSEAFF; CDR3nt: TGCGCCAGCAGCCAAATGGGCAGGGGGCCCTCTGAAGCTTTCTTT
j_gene: TRBJ1-1; d_gene: TRBD1; v_gene: TRBV5-1; abundance: NA; CDR3aa: CASSATGEWDTEAFF; CDR3nt: TGCGCCAGCAGCGCTACAGGGGAGTGGGACACTGAAGCTTTCTTT
j_gene: TRBJ2-7; d_gene: TRBD1; v_gene: TRBV7-2; abundance: once; CDR3aa: CASSLPPDRVSYEQYF; CDR3nt: TGTGCCAGCAGCTTACCCCCGGACAGGGTCTCCTACGAGCAGTACTTC
j_gene: TRBJ1-2; d_gene: NA; v_gene: TRBV20-1; abundance: NA; CDR3aa: CTYTAGYGYTF; CDR3nt: TGCACCTATACGGCGGGCTATGGCTACACCTTC
j_gene: TRBJ2-7; d_gene: TRBD2; v_gene: TRBV2; abundance: NA; CDR3aa: CASSDQREINEQYF; CDR3nt: TGTGCCAGCAGTGACCAGCGGGAGATTAACGAGCAGTACTTC
j_gene: TRBJ2-7; d_gene: TRBD1; v_gene: TRBV6-5; abundance: NA; CDR3aa: CASLDRGKANYEQYF; CDR3nt: TGTGCCAGCTTGGACAGGGGAAAGGCTAACTACGAGCAGTACTTC
j_gene: TRBJ2-7; d_gene: TRBD1; v_gene: TRBV19; abundance: NA; CDR3aa: CASSPAGTANTYEQYF; CDR3nt: TGTGCCAGTAGTCCTGCCGGGACAGCTAACACCTACGAGCAGTACTTC
j_gene: TRBJ2-7; d_gene: NA; v_gene: TRBV29-1; abundance: NA; CDR3aa: CSVEDSQYEQYF; CDR3nt: TGCAGCGTTGAGGACAGCCAGTACGAGCAGTACTTC
j_gene: TRBJ2-6; d_gene: TRBD1; v_gene: TRBV9; abundance: NA; CDR3aa: CASSRQGSEANVLTF; CDR3nt: TGTGCCAGCAGCCGACAGGGCTCTGAGGCCAACGTCCTGACTTTC
j_gene: TRBJ2-7; d_gene: NA; v_gene: TRBV5-4; abundance: NA; CDR3aa: CASSLRDFDNEQYF; CDR3nt: TGTGCCAGCAGCCTCCGGGACTTTGATAACGAGCAGTACTTC
j_gene: TRBJ2-2; d_gene: NA; v_gene: TRBV10-1; abundance: NA; CDR3aa: CASSDYGFAGELFF; CDR3nt: TGCGCCAGCAGCGATTACGGGTTCGCCGGGGAGCTGTTTTTT
j_gene: TRBJ2-7; d_gene: TRBD2; v_gene: TRBV11-3; abundance: NA; CDR3aa: CASSSHYGLAGGSYEQYF; CDR3nt: TGTGCCAGCAGCTCCCACTATGGACTAGCGGGAGGTTCCTACGAGCAGTACTTC
j_gene: TRBJ2-3; d_gene: NA; v_gene: TRBV2; abundance: NA; CDR3aa: CASTSQGTDTQYF; CDR3nt: TGTGCCAGCACTTCTCAGGGCACAGATACGCAGTATTTT
j_gene: TRBJ1-2; d_gene: NA; v_gene: TRBV9; abundance: NA; CDR3aa: CASSAQGLGDYTF; CDR3nt: TGTGCCAGCAGCGCCCAGGGGCTTGGTGACTACACCTTC
j_gene: TRBJ1-2; d_gene: NA; v_gene: TRBV10-3; abundance: NA; CDR3aa: CAISEQDTNYGYTF; CDR3nt: TGTGCCATCAGTGAGCAGGACACCAACTATGGCTACACCTTC
j_gene: TRBJ1-2; d_gene: NA; v_gene: TRBV29-1; abundance: NA; CDR3aa: CSGLGSSNYGYTF; CDR3nt: TGCAGTGGTCTCGGGAGTTCTAACTATGGCTACACCTTC
j_gene: TRBJ2-1; d_gene: NA; v_gene: TRBV7-6; abundance: NA; CDR3aa: CASSLAGQGLSNEQFF; CDR3nt: TGTGCCAGCAGCTTAGCGGGGCAGGGTTTGTCGAATGAGCAGTTCTTC
j_gene: TRBJ2-1; d_gene: TRBD2; v_gene: TRBV6-5; abundance: NA; CDR3aa: CASSSLAGGSYNEQFF; CDR3nt: TGTGCCAGCAGTTCACTAGCGGGAGGCTCCTACAATGAGCAGTTCTTC
j_gene: TRBJ1-5; d_gene: NA; v_gene: TRBV10-1; abundance: NA; CDR3aa: CAATGLGNQPQHF; CDR3nt: TGCGCCGCAACAGGGTTAGGCAATCAGCCCCAGCATTTT
j_gene: TRBJ2-6; d_gene: NA; v_gene: TRBV4-3; abundance: medium-sized; CDR3aa: CASSQDGSSGANVLTF; CDR3nt: TGCGCCAGCAGCCAAGATGGGAGCTCTGGGGCCAACGTCCTGACTTTC
j_gene: TRBJ1-2; d_gene: TRBD1; v_gene: TRBV7-9; abundance: NA; CDR3aa: CASSSPQGNYGYTF; CDR3nt: TGTGCCAGCAGCTCGCCACAGGGGAACTATGGCTACACCTTC
j_gene: TRBJ1-2; d_gene: NA; v_gene: TRBV6-5; abundance: NA; CDR3aa: CASKPGEIYGYTF; CDR3nt: TGTGCCAGCAAACCAGGGGAGATCTATGGCTACACCTTC
j_gene: TRBJ2-3; d_gene: TRBD2; v_gene: TRBV10-1; abundance: NA; CDR3aa: CASSGLAGGSTDTQYF; CDR3nt: TGCGCCAGCAGCGGACTAGCGGGTGGAAGCACAGATACGCAGTATTTT
j_gene: TRBJ2-3; d_gene: TRBD2; v_gene: TRBV30; abundance: NA; CDR3aa: CAWPTSSGRNTQYF; CDR3nt: TGTGCCTGGCCGACTTCTAGCGGGAGGAATACGCAGTATTTT